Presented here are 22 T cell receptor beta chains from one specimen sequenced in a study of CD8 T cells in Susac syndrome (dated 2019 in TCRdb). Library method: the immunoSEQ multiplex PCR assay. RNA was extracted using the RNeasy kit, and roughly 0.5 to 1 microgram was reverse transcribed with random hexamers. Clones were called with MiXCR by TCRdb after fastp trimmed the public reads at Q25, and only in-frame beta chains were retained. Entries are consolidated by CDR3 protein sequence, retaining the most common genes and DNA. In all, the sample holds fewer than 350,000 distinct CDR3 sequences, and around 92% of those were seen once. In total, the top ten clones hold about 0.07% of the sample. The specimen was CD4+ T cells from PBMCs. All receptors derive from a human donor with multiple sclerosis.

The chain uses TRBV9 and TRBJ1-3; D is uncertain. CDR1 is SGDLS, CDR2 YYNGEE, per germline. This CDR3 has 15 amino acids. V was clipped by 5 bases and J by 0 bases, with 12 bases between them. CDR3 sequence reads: CASREGDLSGNTIYF. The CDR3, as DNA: TGTGCCAGCAGGGAGGGTGACCTCTCTGGAAACACCATATATTTT.

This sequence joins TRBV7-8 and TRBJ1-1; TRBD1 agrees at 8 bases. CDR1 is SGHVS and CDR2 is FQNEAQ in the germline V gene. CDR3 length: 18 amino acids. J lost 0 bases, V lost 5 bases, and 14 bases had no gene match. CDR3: CASSPTGTGDLMNTEAFF. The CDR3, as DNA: TGTGCCAGCAGCCCCACCGGGACAGGTGACTTAATGAACACTGAAGCTTTCTTT.

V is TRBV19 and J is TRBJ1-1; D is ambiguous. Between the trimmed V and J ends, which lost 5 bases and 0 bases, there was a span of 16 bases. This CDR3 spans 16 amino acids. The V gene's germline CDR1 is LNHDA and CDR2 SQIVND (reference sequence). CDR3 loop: CASSSSRGRMNTEAFF. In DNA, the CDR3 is TGTGCCAGTAGTTCGTCTCGTGGGCGCATGAACACTGAAGCTTTCTTT.

The CDR3 coding sequence is TGTGCCAGCAAAATGACAGGGGGCCAAGAGACCCAGTACTTC. It is translated as CASKMTGGQETQYF. The gene calls are TRBV5-4 and TRBJ2-5; 9 bases fit TRBD1. Germline V gives CDR1 SGHNT, CDR2 YYREEE (reference sequence). Trimming cost V 6 bases and J 1 base; bases outside gene matches: 4. This CDR3 is 14 amino acids long.

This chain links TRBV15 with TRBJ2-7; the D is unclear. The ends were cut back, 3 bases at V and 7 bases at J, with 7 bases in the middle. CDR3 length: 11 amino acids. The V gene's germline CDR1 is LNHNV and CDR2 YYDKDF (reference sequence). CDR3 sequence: CATSSRVEQYF. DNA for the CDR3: TGTGCCACCAGCAGCCGCGTAGAGCAGTACTTC.

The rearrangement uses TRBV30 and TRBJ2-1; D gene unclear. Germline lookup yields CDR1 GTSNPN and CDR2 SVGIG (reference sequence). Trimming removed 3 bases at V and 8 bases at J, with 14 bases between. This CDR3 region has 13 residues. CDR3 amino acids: CAWSRSYEDEQFF. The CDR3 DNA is TGTGCCTGGAGCAGGTCCTACGAGGATGAGCAGTTCTTC.

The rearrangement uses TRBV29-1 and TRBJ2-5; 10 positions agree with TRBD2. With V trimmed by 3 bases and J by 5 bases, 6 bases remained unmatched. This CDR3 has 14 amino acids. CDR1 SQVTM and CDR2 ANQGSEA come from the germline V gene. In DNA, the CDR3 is TGCAGCGTTGACCCAGCGGGAGGGCGCGAGACCCAGTACTTC. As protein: CSVDPAGGRETQYF.

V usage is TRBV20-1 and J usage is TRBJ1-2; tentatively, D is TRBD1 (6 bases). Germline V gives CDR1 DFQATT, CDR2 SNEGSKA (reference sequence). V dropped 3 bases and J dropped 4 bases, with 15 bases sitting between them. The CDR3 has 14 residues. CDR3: CSASSGGAVYGYTF. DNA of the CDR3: TGCAGTGCTAGTTCGGGGGGGGCCGTCTATGGCTACACCTTC.

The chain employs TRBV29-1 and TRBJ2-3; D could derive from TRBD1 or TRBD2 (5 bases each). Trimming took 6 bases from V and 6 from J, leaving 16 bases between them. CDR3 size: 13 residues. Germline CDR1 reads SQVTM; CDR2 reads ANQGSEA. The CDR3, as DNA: TGCAGCGTACAACGGGACCCCGGGGATACGCAGTATTTT. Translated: CSVQRDPGDTQYF.

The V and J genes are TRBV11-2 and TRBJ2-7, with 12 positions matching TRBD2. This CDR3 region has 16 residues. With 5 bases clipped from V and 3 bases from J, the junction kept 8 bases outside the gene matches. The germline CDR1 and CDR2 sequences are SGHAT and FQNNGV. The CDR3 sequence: CASSTRTSGAYYEQYF. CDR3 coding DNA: TGTGCCAGCAGCACCAGGACTAGCGGGGCCTACTACGAGCAGTACTTC.

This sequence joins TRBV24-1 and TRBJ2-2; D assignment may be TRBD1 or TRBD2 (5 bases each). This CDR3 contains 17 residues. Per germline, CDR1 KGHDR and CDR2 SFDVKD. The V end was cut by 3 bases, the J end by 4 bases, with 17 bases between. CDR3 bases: TGTGCCACCAGTGATCCAGGTCCGGGGCCCAGCACCGGGGAGCTGTTTTTT. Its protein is CATSDPGPGPSTGELFF.

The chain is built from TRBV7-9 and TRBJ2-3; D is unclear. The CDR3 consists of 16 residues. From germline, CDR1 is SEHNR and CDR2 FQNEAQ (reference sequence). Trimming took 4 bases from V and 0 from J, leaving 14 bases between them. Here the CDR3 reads CASSSTGPVSTDTQYF. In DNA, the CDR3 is TGTGCCAGCAGCTCAACCGGGCCGGTTAGCACAGATACGCAGTATTTT.

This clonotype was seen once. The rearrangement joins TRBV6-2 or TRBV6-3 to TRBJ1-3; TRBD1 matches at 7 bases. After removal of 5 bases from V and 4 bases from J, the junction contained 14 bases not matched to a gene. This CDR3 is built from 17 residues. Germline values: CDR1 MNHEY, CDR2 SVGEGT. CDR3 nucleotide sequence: TGTGCCAGCAGTCCCGGGACAGCGACAGACTTCGGAAACACCATATATTTT. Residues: CASSPGTATDFGNTIYF.

The CDR3: CASRGGASDEQFF. The CDR3 bases are TGTGCCAGCCGGGGCGGAGCATCGGATGAGCAGTTCTTC. V is TRBV7-9 and J is TRBJ2-1; the D call may be TRBD1 or TRBD2 (5 bases each). From germline, CDR1 is SEHNR and CDR2 FQNEAQ (reference sequence). The CDR3 is 13 amino acids. The ends were cut back, 8 bases at V and 8 bases at J, with 16 bases in the middle.

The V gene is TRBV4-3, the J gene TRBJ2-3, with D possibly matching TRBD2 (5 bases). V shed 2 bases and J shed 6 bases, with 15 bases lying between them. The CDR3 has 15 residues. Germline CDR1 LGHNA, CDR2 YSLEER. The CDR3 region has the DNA TGCGCCAGCAGCCAACCGGGTGGAGGACGGGATACGCAGTATTTT. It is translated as CASSQPGGGRDTQYF.

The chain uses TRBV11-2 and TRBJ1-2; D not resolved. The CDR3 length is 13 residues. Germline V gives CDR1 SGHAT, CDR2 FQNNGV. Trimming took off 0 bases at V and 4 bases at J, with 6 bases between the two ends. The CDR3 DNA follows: TGTGCCAGCAGCTTAGACAGATCCTATGGCTACACCTTC. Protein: CASSLDRSYGYTF.

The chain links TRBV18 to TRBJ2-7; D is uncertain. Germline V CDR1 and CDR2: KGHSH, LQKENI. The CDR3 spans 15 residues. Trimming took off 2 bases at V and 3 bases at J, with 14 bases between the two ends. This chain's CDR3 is CASSPIPSPNYEQYF. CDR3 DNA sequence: TGTGCCAGCTCACCAATACCTTCTCCAAACTACGAGCAGTACTTC.

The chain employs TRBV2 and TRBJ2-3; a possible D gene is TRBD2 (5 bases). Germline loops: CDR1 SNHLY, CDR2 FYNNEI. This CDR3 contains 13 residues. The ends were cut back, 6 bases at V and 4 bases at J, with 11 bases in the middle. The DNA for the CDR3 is TGTGCCAGCAGGTTTGGAGGACCAGATACGCAGTATTTT. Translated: CASRFGGPDTQYF.

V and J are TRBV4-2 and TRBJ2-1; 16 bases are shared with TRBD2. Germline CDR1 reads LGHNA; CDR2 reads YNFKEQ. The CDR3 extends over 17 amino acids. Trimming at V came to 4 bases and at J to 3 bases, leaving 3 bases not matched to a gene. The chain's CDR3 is CASSLGLAGGDYNEQFF. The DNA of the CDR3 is TGTGCCAGCAGCCTGGGACTAGCGGGGGGGGACTACAATGAGCAGTTCTTC.

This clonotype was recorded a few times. CDR3 residues: CSVRPSSGANVLTF. CDR3 nucleotide sequence: TGCAGCGTTCGACCGAGCTCTGGGGCCAACGTCCTGACTTTC. This chain links TRBV29-1 with TRBJ2-6; D is unclear. The CDR3 is 14 residues long. The V end was cut by 5 bases, the J end by 0 bases, with 8 bases between. Germline V gives CDR1 SQVTM, CDR2 ANQGSEA.

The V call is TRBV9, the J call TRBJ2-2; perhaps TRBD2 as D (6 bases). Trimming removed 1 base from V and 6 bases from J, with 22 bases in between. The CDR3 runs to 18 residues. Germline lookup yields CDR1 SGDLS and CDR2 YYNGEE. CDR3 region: CASSVMGGGFGGPGELFF. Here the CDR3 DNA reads TGTGCCAGCAGCGTAATGGGAGGAGGATTCGGAGGACCCGGGGAGCTGTTTTTT.

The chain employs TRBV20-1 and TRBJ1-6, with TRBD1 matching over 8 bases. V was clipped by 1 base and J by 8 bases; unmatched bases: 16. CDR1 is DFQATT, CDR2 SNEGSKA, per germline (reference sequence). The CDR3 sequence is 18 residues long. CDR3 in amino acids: CSARGDWGPDRGHSPLHF. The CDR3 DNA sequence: TGCAGTGCTAGAGGAGATTGGGGGCCCGACAGGGGCCATTCACCCCTCCACTTT.